Listed below are T cell receptor beta chains from one sample, sequenced in a study of CD8+ T cells in alopecia areata. Some clones are missing from TCRdb's copy, which holds only in-frame ones; the method was immunoSEQ multiplex PCR. The data hold some 100,000 clones, with almost 60% observed a single time. This sample comprised CD8+ T cells sorted from blood, obtained at week 56, from a patient treated with tofacitinib. These receptors were taken from a human donor with alopecia areata. CDR3s include the opening cysteine and the closing phenylalanine or tryptophan. D genes are given only for firm matches. Rows may omit the clone size; those that give it use once, few, many or a size class.

-,TRBJ1-4,TRBV4-1,-,TGCGCCAGCAGCCAGGCCGGGAGAGAGGAAAAACTGTTTTTT,CASSQAGREEKLFF
-,TRBJ2-1,TRBV10-1,-,TGCGCCAGCGGCCGGGATTACAATGAGCAGTTCTTC,CASGRDYNEQFF
-,TRBJ2-7,TRBV27,-,TGTGCCAGCAGTTTAGCGGATTCTAGGTACGAGCAGTACTTC,CASSLADSRYEQYF
-,TRBJ2-1,TRBV4-1,-,TGCGCCAGCAGCCAAGAAGATGCTGGTGAGCAGTTCTTC,CASSQEDAGEQFF
TRBD2,TRBJ2-7,TRBV6-5,-,TGTGCCAGCTTGGGGGGGATGGGCGAGCAGTACTTC,CASLGGMGEQYF
-,TRBJ2-6,TRBV29-1,once,TGCAGCCAAGGGACCGAACCCTCTGGGGCCAACGTCCTGACTTTC,CSQGTEPSGANVLTF
-,TRBJ1-1,TRBV20-1,few,TGCAGTGCTAGAGAAGGGGGTGAAGCTTTCTTT,CSAREGGEAFF
-,TRBJ2-3,TRBV7-9,-,TGTGCCAGCAGCTCCAGGGCACGCGGCACAGATACGCAGTATTTT,CASSSRARGTDTQYF
TRBD1,TRBJ2-2,TRBV7-9,-,TGTGCCAGCAGCCACGACAGGGAGAACACCGGGGAGCTGTTTTTT,CASSHDRENTGELFF
-,TRBJ2-1,TRBV5-1,few,TGCGCCAGCAGCCCGGACCGGAATCTAAAGAATGAGCAGTTCTTC,CASSPDRNLKNEQFF
-,TRBJ1-1,TRBV30,-,TGTGCCTGGAGGACAGGCCAAGAAAAATTCTTT,CAWRTGQEKFF
-,TRBJ1-2,TRBV27,-,TGTGCCAGCAGTTTATCTGAAAACTATGGCTACACCTTC,CASSLSENYGYTF
TRBD1,TRBJ1-1,TRBV7-9,-,TGTGCCAGCAGCCCAGGGGGGATGACTGAAGCTTTCTTT,CASSPGGMTEAFF
-,TRBJ1-1,TRBV14,few,TGTGCCAGCAGCCAAGATTCCACAGCAAACACTGAAGCTTTCTTT,CASSQDSTANTEAFF
TRBD1,TRBJ2-3,TRBV30,-,TGTGCCTGGAGTGTGGGACAGGGTCGCACAGATACGCAGTATTTT,CAWSVGQGRTDTQYF
-,TRBJ1-2,TRBV11-2,-,TGTGCCAGCAGCCCGGCCAGGCCCTATGGCTACACCTTC,CASSPARPYGYTF
TRBD1,TRBJ1-1,TRBV10-2,once,TGCGCCAGCAGTGAGTCGGGACAGCTCATGAACACTGAAGCTTTCTTT,CASSESGQLMNTEAFF
-,TRBJ2-1,TRBV7-9,few,TGTGCCAGCGCAAGCGGGACAGCCTCCTACAATGAGCAGTTCTTC,CASASGTASYNEQFF
TRBD2,TRBJ2-5,TRBV4-2,-,TGTGCCAGCAGCCAAGAGCGGGGGGGCCAAGAGACCCAGTACTTC,CASSQERGGQETQYF
-,TRBJ1-1,TRBV2,-,TGTGCCAGCAGTGGGGCCACTGAAGCTTTCTTT,CASSGATEAFF
TRBD1,TRBJ2-1,TRBV29-1,-,TGCAGCGTTGGGCAGACAGGGCCCACTCGAAGGGGGCAGTTCTTC,CSVGQTGPTRRGQFF
-,TRBJ1-5,TRBV9,-,TGTGCCAGCAGCGTGGGGCCGGGGGCTAGCAATCAGCCCCAGCATTTT,CASSVGPGASNQPQHF
-,TRBJ1-1,TRBV7-8,-,TGTGCCAGCAGCGATACTGAAGCTTTCTTT,CASSDTEAFF
TRBD1,TRBJ1-2,TRBV2,few,TGTGCCACCGGAGGACAGGGAATCCATGGCTACACCTTC,CATGGQGIHGYTF
-,TRBJ2-1,TRBV25-1,-,TGTGCCAGCAGTGAATGGTTGGATGAGCAGTTCTTC,CASSEWLDEQFF
-,TRBJ2-7,TRBV30,-,TGTGCCTGGAACGAGCTATCGAGCTCCTACGAGCAGTACTTC,CAWNELSSSYEQYF
TRBD1,TRBJ2-1,TRBV29-1,-,TGCAGCGTTGGCCGATCGTGGGACAGGGCCTTAATGCCATCCTACAATGAGCAGTTCTTC,CSVGRSWDRALMPSYNEQFF
-,TRBJ1-2,TRBV5-1,once,TGCGCCAGCAGCGTCACCGGGGGGCCCAACTATGGCTACACCTTC,CASSVTGGPNYGYTF
-,TRBJ1-2,TRBV4-1,-,TGCGCCAGCAGCCAAGATAGGCCCTATGGCTACACCTTC,CASSQDRPYGYTF
-,TRBJ2-7,TRBV5-1,few,TGCGCCAGCAGCTTGGTGGCAGCCTCCGCCTACGAGCAGTACTTC,CASSLVAASAYEQYF
-,TRBJ1-2,TRBV4-1,-,TGCGCCAGCAGCCAGGGGACCTATGGCTACACCTTC,CASSQGTYGYTF
TRBD1,TRBJ2-7,TRBV29-1,-,TGCAGCGTTGAAGCCACAGGGGAATCCTCCTACGAGCAGTACTTC,CSVEATGESSYEQYF
-,TRBJ2-3,TRBV10-3,-,TGTGCCATCAGTGACATGGGGGAAGGAGGTACGCAGTATTTT,CAISDMGEGGTQYF
TRBD1,TRBJ1-5,TRBV29-1,-,TGCAGCGTTCGGACAGGGGATAGCAATCAGCCCCAGCATTTT,CSVRTGDSNQPQHF
-,TRBJ2-7,TRBV5-6,-,TGTGCCAGCAGCTTGGGGTTGGAATTATACGAGCAGTACTTC,CASSLGLELYEQYF
-,TRBJ2-1,TRBV14,-,TGTGCCAGCAGCCAAGCCGGGCCCCGGTCCCTTCGCTCCTACAATGAGCAGTTCTTC,CASSQAGPRSLRSYNEQFF
-,TRBJ2-1,TRBV30,-,TGTGCCTGGAGTGTACTTTTTACATCTTACAATGAGCAGTTCTTC,CAWSVLFTSYNEQFF
-,TRBJ1-2,TRBV10-3,-,TGTGCCATCAGTGAGCCGCCTAGGGGGGTCTATGGCTACACCTTC,CAISEPPRGVYGYTF
-,TRBJ1-5,TRBV2,-,TGTGCCAGCAGTAGTTCCCGGGAGAGGGGGAATCAGCCCCAGCATTTT,CASSSSRERGNQPQHF
-,TRBJ2-4,TRBV7-9,few,TGTGCCAGCAGCCACTCCGGGACGGGCAAAAACATTCAGTACTTC,CASSHSGTGKNIQYF
-,TRBJ2-3,TRBV5-8,-,TGTGCCAGCAGCTTATGGCGGCGATTCGGAGATACGCAGTATTTT,CASSLWRRFGDTQYF
-,TRBJ1-2,TRBV5-1,once,TGCGCCAGCAGAGGAGGCAGGGAGTTTGATGGCTACACCTTC,CASRGGREFDGYTF
-,TRBJ1-2,TRBV29-1,-,TGCAGCGTCGTGGATCTCTACAACTATGGCTACACCTTC,CSVVDLYNYGYTF
-,TRBJ1-6,TRBV19,-,TGTGCCAGTACAGGGTATAATTCACCCCTCCACTTT,CASTGYNSPLHF
-,TRBJ1-1,TRBV6-6,once,TGTGCCAGCAGTAACGAGGAGGGGTTGAACACTGAAGCTTTCTTT,CASSNEEGLNTEAFF
-,TRBJ1-1,TRBV29-1,-,TGCAGCGATATTGGACCTAACACTGAAGCTTTCTTT,CSDIGPNTEAFF
-,TRBJ2-7,TRBV13,-,TGTGCCAGCAGCCTGGAGTCCTACGAGCAGTACTTC,CASSLESYEQYF
TRBD1,TRBJ2-7,TRBV5-1,-,TGCGCCAGCACCGCCAGGACAGGGGGGTACGAGCAGTACTTC,CASTARTGGYEQYF
-,TRBJ2-1,TRBV11-2,many,TGTGCCACAACAGACTGGGACAATGAGCAGTTCTTC,CATTDWDNEQFF
-,TRBJ2-5,TRBV27,-,TGTGCCAGCAGTCTAGGCCCATACTGGGAGACCCAGTACTTC,CASSLGPYWETQYF
-,TRBJ2-3,TRBV7-3,-,TGTGCCAGCAGCGGCTTGGGGGGCGTCACAGATACGCAGTATTTT,CASSGLGGVTDTQYF